The entry that follows covers one T cell receptor beta chain sequence. With 2 bases removed from V and 7 bases from J, the gap between germline ends came to 13 bases. CDR1 is SGHRS and CDR2 is YFSETQ in the germline V gene. CDR3 length equals 14 residues. The data were obtained in a study of shared clonotypes between healthy human individuals. The wider study: Researchers assigned three CD4 naive, three CD4 memory, two CD8 naive and one CD8 memory plate to each donor.

Method: immunoSEQ multiplex PCR; TCRdb's copy keeps in-frame clones and lacks some. The table has over 400,000 clones, roughly 95% seen once; the top ten hold around 0.066%. The sequenced sample was naive CD4+ T cells sorted from blood. Subset here: CD45RA+ positively selected. The receptor was isolated from a woman under 40 in good health. The rearrangement joins TRBV5-1 to TRBJ2-4; D is unresolved. CDR3: CASSLFGVRNIQYF. The CDR3 region has the DNA TGCGCCAGCAGCTTATTCGGAGTTCGGAACATTCAGTACTTC.